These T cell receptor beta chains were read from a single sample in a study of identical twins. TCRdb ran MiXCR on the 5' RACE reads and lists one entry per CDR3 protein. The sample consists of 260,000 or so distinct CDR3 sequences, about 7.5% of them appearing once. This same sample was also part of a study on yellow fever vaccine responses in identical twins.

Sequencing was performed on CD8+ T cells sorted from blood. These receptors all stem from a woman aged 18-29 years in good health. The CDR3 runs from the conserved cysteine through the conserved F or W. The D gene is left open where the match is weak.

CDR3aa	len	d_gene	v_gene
CATSDLSGEQFF	12	.	TRBV24-1
CASSAQRTGPFEAFF	15	TRBD1	TRBV11-2
CASRAFETRGRGANVLTF	18	TRBD1	TRBV11-1
CASSVVGTETNGYTF	15	.	TRBV9
CASSERDGELFF	12	.	TRBV9
CASSFQDRFTEAFF	14	TRBD1	TRBV11-2
CASSLGWRGQETQYF	15	.	TRBV11-2
CASSLAGTHNEQFF	14	TRBD2	TRBV3-1
CASSLGGTGNRDGYTF	16	TRBD1	TRBV5-5
CASSFGGRQFF	11	.	TRBV11-3
CASSPQLGQETQYF	14	.	TRBV27
CASTGDTSNTGELFF	15	.	TRBV6-1
CASSQSEGNQPQHF	14	.	TRBV4-2
CASSITGQGLGEQFF	15	TRBD1	TRBV28
CASSPPSGGMTDTQYF	16	TRBD2	TRBV12-3/TRBV12-4
CSVVPETGGNGYTF	14	TRBD1	TRBV29-1
CASSLVTRPTGELFF	15	.	TRBV12-3/TRBV12-4
CASSFGYTDTQYF	13	.	TRBV5-1
CASSSLAGHDTDTQYF	16	TRBD2	TRBV5-6
CASSLRTGREQFF	13	TRBD1	TRBV4-1
CASSLGGPQGGDYGYTF	17	.	TRBV7-9
CASSLRPYGTPYNEQFF	17	.	TRBV7-6
CASSQDRTGGTEAFF	15	TRBD1	TRBV4-1
CATKPRGADTQYF	13	.	TRBV24-1
CASSTGTSGIYNEQFF	16	TRBD2	TRBV9
CASSTPRGGKNIQYF	15	.	TRBV12-3/TRBV12-4
CASPKRGLWEQYF	13	TRBD2	TRBV23-1
CSARDTVVSYNSPLHF	16	.	TRBV20-1
CSVGRGRVYNEQFF	14	.	TRBV29-1
CASSNALAGAVGEQYF	16	TRBD2	TRBV5-1
CASSQEGEGNTGELFF	16	.	TRBV4-1